One sample yielded the 6 T cell receptor beta chains listed below, sequenced in a study of CD8 T cells in ankylosing spondylitis. TCRdb redid the calling of the 5' RACE reads with MiXCR, one entry per CDR3 protein. The sample yields 150,000 to 200,000 distinct CDR3 sequences, around a sixth seen once. Sequencing was performed on blood, either unsorted or a sorted T cell fraction (not recorded which). These receptors were taken from a male donor aged 10 to 30 with ankylosing spondylitis or in good health (not recorded which).

This clonotype has at least ten counts. The V and J genes are TRBV20-1 and TRBJ1-5; D is uncertain. CDR1 and CDR2 (germline): DFQATT, SNEGSKA (reference sequence). The CDR3 runs 15 residues. Trimming took 0 bases from V and 5 from J, leaving 14 bases between them. The CDR3 spells CSARDHSRPDQPQHF. In nucleotides, the CDR3 is TGCAGTGCTAGAGATCATTCACGGCCAGATCAGCCCCAGCATTTT.

CDR3 coding DNA: TGTGCCAGCAGTGCTCAGGACGGTAGCTCCTACAATGAGCAGTTCTTC. Amino acid sequence: CASSAQDGSSYNEQFF. V usage is TRBV2 and J usage is TRBJ2-1; no firm D call. CDR3 length: 16 amino acids. Germline lookup yields CDR1 SNHLY and CDR2 FYNNEI. Trimming pared 4 bases from V and 0 bases from J, leaving 13 bases between.

The sample holds many counts of this clonotype. The chain recombines TRBV3-1 with TRBJ1-6; 7 bases line up with TRBD1. J lost 9 bases, V lost 6 bases, and 11 bases had no gene match. The germline CDR1 and CDR2 sequences are LGHDT and YNNKEL (reference sequence). This CDR3 spans 15 amino acids. The CDR3 sequence: CASSPRQGGSSPLHF. CDR3 DNA sequence: TGTGCCAGCAGTCCCCGACAGGGTGGGAGTTCACCCCTCCACTTT.

Comments on this clonotype: Given a much more abundant clone one base away, this may be a read error. This chain joins TRBV27 and TRBJ2-6; TRBD1 might be the D (5 bases). V lost 6 bases and J lost 10, with 13 bases in between. Per the germline V gene, CDR1 is MNHEY and CDR2 is SMNVEV (reference sequence). The CDR3 totals 13 residues. The CDR3 is CASSRYAGNVLTF. CDR3 sequence (DNA): TGTGCCAGCAGCCGATACGCAGGGAACGTCCTGACTTTC.

This clonotype was found many times. V usage is TRBV12-3 or TRBV12-4 and J usage is TRBJ1-5; D ambiguous. Trimming left V 6 bases short and J 0 bases short, with 12 bases between. The CDR3 covers 15 residues. The chain's CDR3 is CASRPETYSNQPQHF. Written as DNA, the CDR3 is TGTGCCAGCAGGCCGGAGACCTATAGCAATCAGCCCCAGCATTTT.

This clonotype was seen at least ten times. The chain employs TRBV6-2 or TRBV6-3 and TRBJ2-1; TRBD1 or TRBD2 may be the D gene (6 bases each). Trimming pared 5 bases from V and 9 bases from J, leaving 17 bases between. The CDR3 totals 14 residues. Germline lookup yields CDR1 MNHEY and CDR2 SVGEGT. CDR3 DNA sequence: TGTGCCAGCAGTGGGGGGCGACTACTTGTTGAGCAGTTCTTC. Translating it yields CASSGGRLLVEQFF.